This T cell receptor beta chain was sequenced in a study of T cell responses to AZD1222 COVID-19 vaccine. Overall study findings and caveats: Mapped onto spike, vaccine-associated CD4 TCRs spanned it and were dominant at 160-218 and 743-854. There were mostly white British donors and more females than males, and clonal diversity was possibly underestimated.

There are 13 residues in the CDR3. The germline gives CDR1 SGHNT, CDR2 YENEEA. V shed 5 bases and J shed 3 bases, with 10 bases lying between them. TCRdb's copy holds only in-frame clones and misses some; the assay was immunoSEQ multiplex PCR. The sample holds roughly 100,000 clones; just under 95% are singletons and the top ten take 2% to 2.5%. This clone was recorded once. Its antigen is unknown. The TCR originated in an adult in good health. This sequence joins TRBV11-3 and TRBJ1-1; weak D call: TRBD1 (6 bases). This specimen consisted of peripheral blood, obtained on day 0 of AZD1222 vaccination. The CDR3 DNA sequence: TGTGCCAGCAGCCCCGGACAGTACACTGAAGCTTTCTTT. Translation gives CASSPGQYTEAFF. The whole variable domain, filled in from reference TRBV11-3 and TRBJ1-1, reads EAGVVQSPRYKIIEKKQPVAFWCNPISGHNTLYWYLQNLGQGPELLIRYENEEAVDDSQLPKDRFSAERLKGVDSTLKIQPAELGDSAVYLCASSPGQYTEAFFGQGTRLTVV.